The sample holds one count of the clone carrying this T cell receptor beta chain. This record belongs to a study of blood T cell repertoires in COVID-19. Background on the study: Acute and convalescent COVID-19 samples came from the United States, Italy and Spain. Sample material is recorded as cDNA or gDNA derived from T cells, B-cell-depleted T cells, or PBMCs.

CDR1 and CDR2 from the germline V gene are SGHTA and FQGNSA. This CDR3 comprises 14 residues. V lost 6 bases to trimming and J lost 4 bases; unmatched junction nucleotides: 4. Some clones are missing from TCRdb's copy, which holds only in-frame ones; the method was immunoSEQ multiplex PCR. The sample includes 300,000 to 400,000 clones, around nine tenths of them seen just once. Assignment of participants to cohorts was predicated upon participant-reported clinical history. Two negative PCRs, clearance, or symptom resolution characterized the recovered Cohort 3 donors. This sequence was found in a man in his 60s who had recovered from COVID-19. The specimen was PBMCs or T cells enriched from blood (not recorded which). The J gene is TRBJ2-5, the V gene TRBV7-2; 11 positions agree with TRBD2. The CDR3 nucleotides are TGTGCCAGCAGAACCGGGACTAGCGGAGAGACCCAGTACTTC. Its translation is CASRTGTSGETQYF.